This is a list of T cell receptor beta chains from one sample in a study of T cells in Graves' hyperthyroidism and ophthalmopathy. TCRdb itself ran the multiplex PCR reads through MiXCR, one entry per CDR3 protein. The table lists some 490,000 distinct CDR3 sequences, about 22% of them singletons, with around 54% in the top ten. The specimen was blood. The source of these receptors is a woman between 65 and 79 years old with Graves' ophthalmopathy. CDR3s include the opening cysteine and the closing phenylalanine or tryptophan. The order of the fields is CDR3 length, D gene, J gene, clone size, V gene, CDR3 protein, CDR3 DNA. D genes are given only for firm matches. Expanded clones get a size class; other rows say once, few or many, or leave the size out.

>8|-|TRBJ1-1|-|TRBV10-3
CAIREAFF
TGTGCCATCAGGGAAGCTTTCTTT
>13|-|TRBJ2-2|-|TRBV6-2/TRBV6-3
CASSYVGNGELFF
TGTGCCAGCAGTTACGTCGGGAACGGGGAGCTGTTTTTT
>16|-|TRBJ2-7|-|TRBV11-1
CASSLMSSEPSYEQYF
TGTGCCAGCAGCTTAATGTCTAGCGAACCCTCCTACGAGCAGTACTTC
>17|TRBD2|TRBJ2-1|-|TRBV3-1
CASSQVPASGNYNEQFF
TGTGCCAGCAGCCAAGTCCCCGCTAGCGGGAACTACAATGAGCAGTTCTTC
>15|TRBD2|TRBJ2-1|many|TRBV11-2
CASSLLAGAYNEQFF
TGTGCCAGCAGCTTACTGGCGGGAGCCTACAATGAGCAGTTCTTC
>15|-|TRBJ1-5|-|TRBV19
CASSRQFDSNQPQHF
TGTGCCAGTAGTAGACAGTTCGATAGCAATCAGCCCCAGCATTTT
>16|TRBD2|TRBJ2-5|-|TRBV5-4
CASSSETSALGETQYF
TGTGCCAGCAGCTCAGAGACTAGCGCTTTGGGAGAGACCCAGTACTTC
>15|-|TRBJ2-2|few|TRBV6-1
CASSFRDGDTGELFF
TGTGCCAGCAGTTTCCGGGACGGAGACACCGGGGAGCTGTTTTTT
>14|TRBD1|TRBJ1-5|few|TRBV20-1
CSARGTGGNQPQHF
TGCAGTGCTAGAGGGACAGGAGGAAATCAGCCCCAGCATTTT
>14|-|TRBJ2-1|-|TRBV14
CASSQAGVQNEQFF
TGTGCCAGCAGCCAAGCCGGCGTTCAGAATGAGCAGTTCTTC
>18|TRBD1|TRBJ1-3|few|TRBV4-1
CASSPLGGQGIYGNTIYF
TGCGCCAGCAGCCCATTGGGGGGACAGGGGATTTACGGAAACACCATATATTTT
>16|TRBD2|TRBJ2-7|-|TRBV19
CASSNSGGPKPYEQYF
TGTGCCAGTAGTAATTCGGGGGGGCCAAAGCCCTACGAGCAGTACTTC
>16|TRBD1|TRBJ1-5|few|TRBV6-5
CASSYSTGVGNQPQHF
TGTGCCAGCAGTTACTCGACAGGGGTAGGCAATCAGCCCCAGCATTTT
>15|-|TRBJ1-4|-|TRBV20-1
CSARDLQSTNEKLFF
TGCAGTGCTAGAGATCTACAGTCAACTAATGAAAAACTGTTTTTT
>14|-|TRBJ2-1|few|TRBV24-1
CATSDRQGSNEQFF
TGTGCCACCAGTGATCGGCAGGGGAGTAATGAGCAGTTCTTC
>15|TRBD2|TRBJ2-5|few|TRBV4-1
CASSPVGGGLETQYF
TGCGCCAGCAGCCCCGTTGGCGGGGGATTAGAGACCCAGTACTTC
>11|-|TRBJ1-2|-|TRBV24-1
CATSDDYGYTF
TGTGCCACCAGTGATGACTATGGCTACACCTTC
>15|TRBD1|TRBJ1-5|-|TRBV20-1
CSVGAGGYSNQPQHF
TGCAGTGTTGGAGCAGGGGGCTATAGCAATCAGCCCCAGCATTTT
>15|TRBD2|TRBJ2-3|-|TRBV4-2
CASSQEKRDTDTQYF
TGTGCCAGCAGCCAAGAGAAGCGGGACACAGATACGCAGTATTTT
>15|-|TRBJ2-3|many|TRBV2
CASSGVGFSTDTQYF
TGTGCCAGCAGTGGGGTGGGATTTAGCACAGATACGCAGTATTTT
>15|-|TRBJ2-2|-|TRBV5-6
CASSSGWLNTGELFF
TGTGCCAGCAGCTCCGGGTGGTTAAACACCGGGGAGCTGTTTTTT
>14|TRBD2|TRBJ2-7|-|TRBV9
CASSVSGRANEQYF
TGTGCCAGCAGCGTTAGCGGGAGGGCCAACGAGCAGTACTTC
>20|TRBD2|TRBJ2-7|-|TRBV2
CASSEEGVTSGRFLAYEQYF
TGTGCCAGCAGTGAGGAGGGGGTTACTAGCGGGAGGTTCCTTGCCTACGAGCAGTACTTC
>10|-|TRBJ2-7|-|TRBV7-6
CASSWTEQYF
TGTGCCAGCAGCTGGACCGAGCAGTACTTC
>16|TRBD2|TRBJ2-3|-|TRBV19
CASRAASGKSTDTQYF
TGTGCCAGCCGGGCAGCTAGCGGGAAGAGCACAGATACGCAGTATTTT
>14|-|TRBJ2-1|few|TRBV5-1
CASSLVGRVDEQFF
TGCGCCAGCAGCTTGGTGGGCAGGGTGGATGAGCAGTTCTTC
>16|-|TRBJ2-1|few|TRBV4-1
CASSLDPGTGANEQFF
TGCGCCAGCAGCTTAGATCCCGGGACTGGCGCGAATGAGCAGTTCTTC
>13|-|TRBJ2-3|-|TRBV20-1
CSARDPGRDTQYF
TGCAGTGCTAGAGACCCCGGCCGAGATACGCAGTATTTT
>13|-|TRBJ1-1|many|TRBV30
CAWSVLRNTEAFF
TGTGCCTGGAGTGTACTCAGGAACACTGAAGCTTTCTTT
>16|TRBD2|TRBJ2-3|few|TRBV6-1
CASSALAGTSTDTQYF
TGTGCCAGCAGTGCCCTAGCGGGGACTAGCACAGATACGCAGTATTTT
>13|TRBD1|TRBJ1-6|many|TRBV7-8
CASREQGNSPLHF
TGTGCCAGCCGGGAACAGGGGAATTCACCCCTCCACTTT
>15|-|TRBJ1-5|once|TRBV12-3/TRBV12-4
CASSLGGGGFQPQHF
TGTGCCAGCAGCCTCGGCGGGGGAGGCTTTCAGCCCCAGCATTTT
>13|-|TRBJ1-2|-|TRBV19
CASRGGYGDGYTF
TGTGCCAGTAGGGGCGGTTACGGAGATGGCTACACCTTC
>13|-|TRBJ1-4|-|TRBV7-2
CASSLGPREKLFF
TGTGCCAGCAGCTTAGGTCCGCGGGAAAAACTGTTTTTT
>12|-|TRBJ2-7|-|TRBV20-1
CSANTGTYEQYF
TGCAGTGCTAACACGGGAACCTACGAGCAGTACTTC
>15|-|TRBJ2-7|few|TRBV7-9
CASSLDGSPSYEQYF
TGTGCCAGCAGCTTAGACGGGAGTCCCTCCTACGAGCAGTACTTC
>15|-|TRBJ2-5|many|TRBV28
CASTSGGWYQETQYF
TGTGCCAGCACCTCCGGCGGCTGGTACCAAGAGACCCAGTACTTC
>12|-|TRBJ1-5|few|TRBV7-2
CASSSSSWPQHF
TGTGCCAGCAGCTCCTCTTCGTGGCCCCAGCATTTT
>12|-|TRBJ1-1|few|TRBV24-1
CATSRGRGEAFF
TGTGCCACCAGCAGGGGCCGGGGTGAAGCTTTCTTT
>11|-|TRBJ2-1|few|TRBV20-1
CSASAVNEQFF
TGCAGTGCTAGTGCTGTTAATGAGCAGTTCTTC
>14|-|TRBJ1-1|many|TRBV11-2
CASSFQGLDTEAFF
TGTGCCAGCAGCTTTCAGGGGCTGGACACTGAAGCTTTCTTT
>15|-|TRBJ2-1|few|TRBV4-2
CASSQKRGGYNEQFF
TGTGCCAGCAGCCAAAAGCGCGGAGGCTACAATGAGCAGTTCTTC
>14|TRBD1|TRBJ1-1|many|TRBV29-1
CSGRVGTGDTEAFF
TGCAGCGGACGAGTCGGGACAGGGGACACTGAAGCTTTCTTT
>15|-|TRBJ2-3|once|TRBV5-1
CASSLARTATDTQYF
TGCGCCAGCAGCTTGGCTAGGACAGCCACAGATACGCAGTATTTT
>13|-|TRBJ1-2|-|TRBV6-2/TRBV6-3
CASSYSGHYGYTF
TGTGCCAGCAGTTATTCAGGGCACTATGGCTACACCTTC
>16|-|TRBJ1-4|-|TRBV7-8
CASSLVVWQGREKLFF
TGTGCCAGCAGCTTAGTCGTATGGCAGGGGCGGGAAAAACTGTTTTTT
>13|-|TRBJ2-1|-|TRBV7-2
CASSSGVGSLEFF
TGTGCCAGCAGCTCTGGGGTCGGGAGTTTAGAGTTCTTC
>12|-|TRBJ2-1|-|TRBV29-1
CSVDRSYNEQFF
TGCAGCGTTGACAGGAGCTACAATGAGCAGTTCTTC
>13|-|TRBJ1-1|many|TRBV19
CASSIGQSTEAFF
TGTGCCAGTAGTATTGGACAGAGCACTGAAGCTTTCTTT
>17|-|TRBJ2-3|few|TRBV4-3
CASSQGQMGAKGDTQYF
TGCGCCAGTAGCCAAGGTCAGATGGGGGCGAAGGGGGATACGCAGTATTTT
>14|-|TRBJ1-2|many|TRBV6-5
CASSYQAGMHGYTF
TGTGCCAGCAGTTACCAGGCGGGGATGCATGGCTACACCTTC
>15|-|TRBJ1-5|-|TRBV12-3/TRBV12-4
CASSLSLGAGQPQHF
TGTGCCAGCAGTCTATCTTTGGGGGCAGGTCAGCCCCAGCATTTT
>18|TRBD1|TRBJ2-7|many|TRBV5-1
CASSLADWFGTGGHEQYF
TGCGCCAGCAGCTTGGCCGACTGGTTCGGGACAGGGGGCCACGAGCAGTACTTC
>14|-|TRBJ2-3|-|TRBV28
CASGFVQGTDTQYF
TGTGCCAGCGGTTTCGTTCAAGGGACAGATACGCAGTATTTT